Sequencing of this T cell receptor beta chain was carried out in a study of Tregs in tolerant kidney transplant recipients. About this clone itself: Its specificity is not known.

CD4+CD25+CD127- Tregs, CD4+CD25- non-Tregs, CD4 and CD8 cells were sorted. Study-level findings and limits: Biological reproducibility was not directly addressed, but technical replication error appeared minimal. Validation in larger populations is needed because few patients were studied. Expanding Tregs on activated donor B cells appeared to best identify donor-specific TCRbeta clones.

Assay used: immunoSEQ multiplex PCR; TCRdb lists only in-frame clones, some missing. The table shows 75,000 to 100,000 clones, with just over 90% occurring only once. Sample: CD8+ T cells from blood. The TCR comes from a human donor in good health.

In DNA form, the CDR3 reads TGTGCCAGCAGCTCGACAGGGGGAGCAGATACGCAGTATTTT. Translated: CASSSTGGADTQYF. This sequence joins TRBV13 and TRBJ2-3, with TRBD1 identical over 9 bases. The V gene end was trimmed by 4 bases and the J gene end by 4 bases; junction bases not matched to a gene: 3. CDR1 is PRHDT and CDR2 is FYEKMQ in the germline V gene (reference sequence). This CDR3 has 14 amino acids.